This record looks at one T cell receptor beta chain sequence and its context. This sample is drawn from a study of radiation and T cells in renal cell carcinoma. Time point meaning: blood 2 weeks post-SBRT. Treatment in this sample: 15 Gy SBRT to primary tumor, nephrectomy 4 weeks later. Clear cell pathology was present in this patient's renal cell carcinoma. Profiled with immunoSEQ multiplex PCR; TCRdb holds only in-frame clones, not every one. The sample has more than 95,000 clones, about four fifths seen once. V lost 2 bases, J lost 1 base, and 1 base stayed unmatched. This CDR3 region has 14 residues. The V gene's germline CDR1 is MNHNY and CDR2 SVGAGI (reference sequence).

V and J are TRBV6-6 and TRBJ2-7, with 8 bases aligning to TRBD2. The sample was blood, taken from a patient whose treatment included radiotherapy and nephrectomy. The TCR originated in a man between 45 and 60 years old with renal cell carcinoma. The chain's CDR3 is CASSYGGGSYEQYF. The DNA for the CDR3 is TGTGCCAGCAGTTACGGCGGGGGGTCCTACGAGCAGTACTTC.